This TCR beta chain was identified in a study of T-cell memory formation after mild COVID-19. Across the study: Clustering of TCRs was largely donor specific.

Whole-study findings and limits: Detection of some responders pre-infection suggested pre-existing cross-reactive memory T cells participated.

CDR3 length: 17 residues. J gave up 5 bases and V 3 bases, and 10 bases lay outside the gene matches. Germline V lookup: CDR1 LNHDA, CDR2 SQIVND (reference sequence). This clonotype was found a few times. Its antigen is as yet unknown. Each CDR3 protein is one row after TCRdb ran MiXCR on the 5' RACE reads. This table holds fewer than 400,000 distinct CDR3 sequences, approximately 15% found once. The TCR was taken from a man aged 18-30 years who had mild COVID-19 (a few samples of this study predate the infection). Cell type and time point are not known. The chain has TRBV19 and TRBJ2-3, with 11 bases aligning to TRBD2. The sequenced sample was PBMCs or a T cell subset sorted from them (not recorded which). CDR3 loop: CASSIISTSGVLDTQYF. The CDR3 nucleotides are TGTGCCAGTAGTATTATTTCGACTAGCGGGGTCTTAGATACGCAGTATTTT.